The rows below give T cell receptor beta chains drawn from one sample of a study of blood T cells in healthy people across ages. TCRdb passed the 5' RACE reads through MiXCR, listing each CDR3 protein once. The sample has approximately 780,000 distinct CDR3 sequences; 20% to 30% are singletons. The same specimen was also included in a second study, on T cells of mothers and their children.

The material sequenced was blood. The source is a boy younger than 18 in good health. Both conserved end residues are part of each CDR3. Each record gives: V gene, clone size, J gene, D gene, CDR3 DNA, CDR3 protein. A D gene is named only where the DNA matches it firmly. A clone size is listed for some rows: how often the clone was seen (once, few, many), or a class if it is expanded.

V gene: TRBV20-1
clone size: .
J gene: TRBJ2-3
D gene: .
CDR3 DNA: TGCAGTGCTAAGACTACCACTCGCACAGATACGCAGTATTTT
CDR3 protein: CSAKTTTRTDTQYF

V gene: TRBV19
clone size: few
J gene: TRBJ2-7
D gene: .
CDR3 DNA: TGTGCCAGTAGAGGATTGGGGGTCTACGAGCAGTACTTC
CDR3 protein: CASRGLGVYEQYF

V gene: TRBV12-3/TRBV12-4
clone size: .
J gene: TRBJ2-1
D gene: .
CDR3 DNA: TGTGCCAGCAGCCCCCAAGCCCCCCTAGCGAGGAATGAGCAGTTCTTC
CDR3 protein: CASSPQAPLARNEQFF

V gene: TRBV7-6
clone size: .
J gene: TRBJ1-3
D gene: .
CDR3 DNA: TGTGCCAGCAGCGGCAGATTGCGGGGAAGCGACACCATATATTTT
CDR3 protein: CASSGRLRGSDTIYF

V gene: TRBV2
clone size: .
J gene: TRBJ1-2
D gene: .
CDR3 DNA: TGTGCCAGCATGGGGTGGCAGTCGGGCTACACCTTC
CDR3 protein: CASMGWQSGYTF

V gene: TRBV7-9
clone size: .
J gene: TRBJ2-4
D gene: .
CDR3 DNA: TGTGCCAGCAGCTCCTACCGTGGGGTTGATGGTGCCAAAAACATTCAGTACTTC
CDR3 protein: CASSSYRGVDGAKNIQYF

V gene: TRBV7-6
clone size: .
J gene: TRBJ1-2
D gene: .
CDR3 DNA: TGTGCCAGCAGCGGACAAGAGAACAACTATGGCTACACCTTC
CDR3 protein: CASSGQENNYGYTF

V gene: TRBV10-3
clone size: few
J gene: TRBJ1-2
D gene: TRBD1
CDR3 DNA: TGTGCCATTGACAACGGGACAGGGAGCGGCTACACCTTC
CDR3 protein: CAIDNGTGSGYTF

V gene: TRBV7-9
clone size: .
J gene: TRBJ2-5
D gene: TRBD2
CDR3 DNA: TGTGCCAGCAGCTCCCTGACTAGCGGGGATTTAAAACAAGAGACCCAGTACTTC
CDR3 protein: CASSSLTSGDLKQETQYF

V gene: TRBV5-1
clone size: .
J gene: TRBJ2-7
D gene: TRBD1
CDR3 DNA: TGCGCCAGCAGCGAAGGACAGGCCCTGGTCTACGAGCAGTACTTC
CDR3 protein: CASSEGQALVYEQYF

V gene: TRBV10-3
clone size: few
J gene: TRBJ2-5
D gene: TRBD2
CDR3 DNA: TGTGCCATCAGTCCACTAGCGGGGGATCGGGAGACCCAGTACTTC
CDR3 protein: CAISPLAGDRETQYF

V gene: TRBV10-3
clone size: .
J gene: TRBJ2-5
D gene: TRBD2
CDR3 DNA: TGTGCCATCAGTGCAATGCCCCCTGAGCGGGGGGGCAGAGAGACCCAGTACTTC
CDR3 protein: CAISAMPPERGGRETQYF

V gene: TRBV6-5
clone size: .
J gene: TRBJ2-2
D gene: .
CDR3 DNA: TGTGCCAGCAGTTACTCGGCGCAGGACACCGGGGAGCTGTTTTTT
CDR3 protein: CASSYSAQDTGELFF

V gene: TRBV7-9
clone size: .
J gene: TRBJ2-5
D gene: .
CDR3 DNA: TGTGCCAGCAGCTGGCAGCCCCAAGAGACCCAGTACTTC
CDR3 protein: CASSWQPQETQYF

V gene: TRBV10-3
clone size: few
J gene: TRBJ1-4
D gene: TRBD1
CDR3 DNA: TGTGCCGTCAGTGAGGGACAGGGGGATGAAAAACTGTTTTTT
CDR3 protein: CAVSEGQGDEKLFF

V gene: TRBV29-1
clone size: .
J gene: TRBJ2-5
D gene: .
CDR3 DNA: TGCAGCGCAGTCGCTGGGGCAGATCAAGAGACCCAGTACTTC
CDR3 protein: CSAVAGADQETQYF

V gene: TRBV5-1
clone size: few
J gene: TRBJ2-7
D gene: .
CDR3 DNA: TGCGCCAGCAGCTGGGGGACGGAAAGTTACGAGCAGTACTTC
CDR3 protein: CASSWGTESYEQYF

V gene: TRBV6-5
clone size: few
J gene: TRBJ1-4
D gene: .
CDR3 DNA: TGTGCCAGCAGTCCCTCGGGGGAAAAACTGTTTTTT
CDR3 protein: CASSPSGEKLFF

V gene: TRBV20-1
clone size: few
J gene: TRBJ1-4
D gene: .
CDR3 DNA: TGCAGTGCTAGAATAAGGGAATTGCTGTTTTTT
CDR3 protein: CSARIRELLFF

V gene: TRBV7-6
clone size: .
J gene: TRBJ2-7
D gene: .
CDR3 DNA: TGTGCCAGCAGCTTAGGGGGGAAAGATTACGAGCAGTACTTC
CDR3 protein: CASSLGGKDYEQYF

V gene: TRBV28
clone size: few
J gene: TRBJ2-7
D gene: .
CDR3 DNA: TGTGCCAGCAGTTTACAGAGTCTAAGCTCCTACGAGCAGTACTTC
CDR3 protein: CASSLQSLSSYEQYF

V gene: TRBV6-5
clone size: few
J gene: TRBJ1-2
D gene: .
CDR3 DNA: TGTGCCAGCAGTCTACGGCCCGGAGCACCCTATGGCTACACCTTC
CDR3 protein: CASSLRPGAPYGYTF

V gene: TRBV12-3/TRBV12-4
clone size: .
J gene: TRBJ2-1
D gene: .
CDR3 DNA: TGTGCCAGCAGAGCGGGGACAGGTTTCAATGAGCAGTTCTTC
CDR3 protein: CASRAGTGFNEQFF

V gene: TRBV7-3
clone size: .
J gene: TRBJ2-6
D gene: .
CDR3 DNA: TGTGCCAGCAGCTTTGTACGGGTTTCTGGGGCCAACGTCCTGACTTTC
CDR3 protein: CASSFVRVSGANVLTF

V gene: TRBV19
clone size: few
J gene: TRBJ1-1
D gene: .
CDR3 DNA: TGTGCCAGTAGTATGTCGGCCAACTTGAACACTGAAGCTTTCTTT
CDR3 protein: CASSMSANLNTEAFF

V gene: TRBV12-3/TRBV12-4
clone size: .
J gene: TRBJ1-5
D gene: .
CDR3 DNA: TGTGCCAGCACAAACCGCCGGAAGGCCCAGCATTTT
CDR3 protein: CASTNRRKAQHF

V gene: TRBV6-4
clone size: .
J gene: TRBJ2-3
D gene: TRBD2
CDR3 DNA: TGCGCCACCTCTCGGCGGGGGATAACAGATACGCAGTATTTT
CDR3 protein: CATSRRGITDTQYF

V gene: TRBV7-8
clone size: few
J gene: TRBJ2-1
D gene: TRBD1
CDR3 DNA: TGTGCCAGCAACGGCGGACAGGGGGCCTACAATGAGCAGTTCTTC
CDR3 protein: CASNGGQGAYNEQFF

V gene: TRBV4-1
clone size: few
J gene: TRBJ2-1
D gene: .
CDR3 DNA: TGCGCCAGCAGCCGAGCCTTCCTAGGGGTTCGGTACAATGAGCAGTTCTTC
CDR3 protein: CASSRAFLGVRYNEQFF

V gene: TRBV5-1
clone size: few
J gene: TRBJ1-1
D gene: .
CDR3 DNA: TGCGCCAGCAGCTTGGTAACCGCCGATCCTGAAGCTTTCTTT
CDR3 protein: CASSLVTADPEAFF

V gene: TRBV6-4
clone size: .
J gene: TRBJ2-2
D gene: .
CDR3 DNA: TGTGCCAGCAGTCCACTAGAAGGGGACACCGGGGAGCTGTTTTTT
CDR3 protein: CASSPLEGDTGELFF

V gene: TRBV6-5
clone size: few
J gene: TRBJ2-3
D gene: TRBD2
CDR3 DNA: TGTGCCAGCAGCCCCGCGACTAGCGGGGGGCCAGATACGCAGTATTTT
CDR3 protein: CASSPATSGGPDTQYF

V gene: TRBV4-3
clone size: many
J gene: TRBJ2-5
D gene: .
CDR3 DNA: TGCGCCAGCAGCCAAGCCCCGGCAGCTCGGGAGACCCAGTACTTC
CDR3 protein: CASSQAPAARETQYF

V gene: TRBV3-1
clone size: .
J gene: TRBJ1-2
D gene: .
CDR3 DNA: TGTGCCAGCAGCCAAGTAGGAGGGGGTGAGAACTATGGCTACACCTTC
CDR3 protein: CASSQVGGGENYGYTF

V gene: TRBV5-6
clone size: .
J gene: TRBJ2-1
D gene: .
CDR3 DNA: TGTGCCAGCAGCTTAAGTGGCTTCAATGAGCAGTTCTTC
CDR3 protein: CASSLSGFNEQFF

V gene: TRBV5-1
clone size: .
J gene: TRBJ1-2
D gene: .
CDR3 DNA: TGCGCCAGCAGCTTAACGGCTCCCCCTGGGTATGGCTACACCTTC
CDR3 protein: CASSLTAPPGYGYTF